This TCR beta chain was profiled in a study of beta chain features in type 1 diabetes. As for this clone: An end of the junction does not agree with germline; a read error may underlie this.

Sequenced material consisted of expressed TCRB transcripts (all of the isolated RNA was reverse transcribed). Naive, central memory and regulatory T cell samples produced a mean of about 3.5 million reads. Only in-frame clones appear in the TCRdb table, and some are missing; sequencing was by immunoSEQ multiplex PCR. The table records more than 130,000 clones, about 7% of them present only once. Every participating donor gave one draw, a heparinised blood sample averaging about 100 mL. Staining for CD45RO/CCR7/CD25/CD127/CD95/CD27 allowed sorting of CD4+ naive, central memory, regulatory and stem cell-like memory cells. Sorting produced populations that all topped 95% purity. The sequence came from a woman in her twenties or thirties in good health. Sequenced material: central memory CD4+ T cells from blood.

The CDR3 DNA follows: TGTGCCAGCATCTTGAACACTGAAGCTTTCTTT. It encodes CASILNTEAFF. The chain carries TRBV5-6 and TRBJ1-1, with D unclear. CDR3 length equals 11 residues. The germline V gene encodes CDR1 SGHDT and CDR2 YYEEEE.